This TCR beta chain derives from a study of OX40 agonist ivuxolimab in advanced cancers. V dropped 2 bases and J dropped 3 bases, with 5 bases sitting between them. The germline V gene has CDR1 LNHNV and CDR2 YYDKDF (reference sequence). This CDR3 has 12 residues. Repertoires were generated with immunoSEQ multiplex PCR, while TCRdb's copy carries only in-frame clones and drops some. The sample lists some 80,000 clones; 89% were seen once. This material consisted of CD4+ or CD8+ T cells sorted from blood, taken in a trial of the OX40 agonist ivuxolimab. This rearrangement joins TRBV15 to TRBJ2-7; D remains ambiguous. The TCR comes from an adult with an advanced solid tumor such as melanoma, head and neck, liver or kidney cancer. The CDR3 spells CATSRQYYEQYF. The CDR3, as DNA: TGTGCCACCAGCAGACAGTACTACGAGCAGTACTTC.